This is a list of T cell receptor beta chains from one sample in a study of control samples from healthy donors and cancer patients. Only in-frame clones appear in the TCRdb table, and some are missing; sequencing was by immunoSEQ multiplex PCR. This sample has around 170,000 clones, with roughly 90% found just once. Sequencing used blood. Receptors were obtained from a woman under 40 in good health. Each CDR3 is given with its conserved first and last residue. A D gene is named only where the DNA matches it firmly. Only some rows state a clone size, as once, few, many or a class for expanded clones.

>TRBJ2-7|NA|NA|TRBV6-2/TRBV6-3
CASSYGSGVRNEQYF
TGTGCCAGCAGTTACGGGTCTGGGGTTCGAAACGAGCAGTACTTC
>TRBJ2-3|TRBD1|NA|TRBV10-1
CASSPDRGRAQYF
TGCGCCAGCAGTCCAGACAGGGGGCGGGCGCAGTATTTT
>TRBJ1-3|TRBD1|NA|TRBV6-5
CASGGTGLSGNTIYF
TGTGCCAGCGGGGGGACAGGGCTCTCTGGAAACACCATATATTTT
>TRBJ2-3|TRBD2|NA|TRBV7-6
CASGLAGVSSTDTQYF
TGTGCCAGCGGTCTAGCGGGAGTGTCTAGCACAGATACGCAGTATTTT
>TRBJ2-5|NA|NA|TRBV7-9
CASSISQGETQYF
TGTGCCAGCAGCATTTCCCAAGGAGAGACCCAGTACTTC
>TRBJ1-1|NA|NA|TRBV10-3
CAIGQGSTEAFF
TGTGCCATCGGGCAAGGTAGCACTGAAGCTTTCTTT
>TRBJ1-5|TRBD1|NA|TRBV7-9
CASSIGTGGPQPQHF
TGTGCCAGCAGCATAGGGACAGGGGGGCCTCAGCCCCAGCATTTT
>TRBJ1-5|NA|once|TRBV18
CASSAGTGNQPQHF
TGTGCCAGCTCAGCCGGGACGGGCAATCAGCCCCAGCATTTT
>TRBJ2-6|NA|NA|TRBV28
CASSTGASSGANVLTF
TGTGCCAGCAGTACCGGGGCAAGCTCTGGGGCCAACGTCCTGACTTTC
>TRBJ2-7|NA|NA|TRBV12-5
CASGLVAVPYEQYF
TGTGCTAGTGGTTTGGTCGCGGTCCCCTACGAGCAGTACTTC
>TRBJ1-1|NA|NA|TRBV6-5
CASSYSGALNTEAFF
TGTGCCAGCAGTTACTCAGGAGCCTTGAACACTGAAGCTTTCTTT
>TRBJ2-3|TRBD1|NA|TRBV11-2
CASSPWDSRTDTQYF
TGTGCCAGCAGCCCATGGGACAGCCGCACAGATACGCAGTATTTT
>TRBJ2-1|TRBD2|NA|TRBV9
CASSGTSGSLGSYNEQFF
TGTGCCAGCAGTGGGACTAGCGGGAGTCTCGGGTCCTACAATGAGCAGTTCTTC
>TRBJ2-5|TRBD2|NA|TRBV11-3
CASSLGLAGIQETQYF
TGTGCCAGCAGCTTAGGGCTAGCGGGAATCCAAGAGACCCAGTACTTC
>TRBJ2-7|NA|NA|TRBV9
CASSEPGHTSF
TGTGCCAGCAGCGAGCCGGGACACACCAGCTTC
>TRBJ2-7|TRBD1|NA|TRBV27
CASSTGGSYEQYF
TGTGCCAGCTCGACAGGGGGCTCCTACGAGCAGTACTTC
>TRBJ1-1|NA|NA|TRBV27
CASSLFRENTEAFF
TGTGCCAGCAGTTTATTTAGGGAGAACACTGAAGCTTTCTTT
>TRBJ2-1|NA|NA|TRBV11-1
CASSLSGSSYNEQFF
TGTGCCAGCAGCTTAAGTGGGAGCTCCTACAATGAGCAGTTCTTC
>TRBJ2-5|NA|NA|TRBV27
CASRTSQETQYF
TGTGCCAGCAGGACTAGCCAAGAGACCCAGTACTTC
>TRBJ2-3|TRBD2|NA|TRBV5-5
CASSLEISGRAKDTQYF
TGTGCCAGCAGCTTGGAGATTAGCGGGAGGGCCAAAGATACGCAGTATTTT
>TRBJ2-3|NA|NA|TRBV24-1
CATSVGSGGTDTQYF
TGTGCCACCAGTGTCGGAAGCGGAGGCACAGATACGCAGTATTTT
>TRBJ2-1|TRBD2|NA|TRBV6-4
CASSDSGAGGAEQFF
TGTGCCAGCAGTGACTCAGGAGCGGGAGGTGCTGAGCAGTTCTTC
>TRBJ2-5|NA|NA|TRBV6-2/TRBV6-3
CASSVPVGSQYQETQYF
TGTGCCAGCAGCGTTCCCGTGGGGAGTCAGTACCAAGAGACCCAGTACTTC
>TRBJ1-2|TRBD1|NA|TRBV5-1
CASSRTGGNYGYTF
TGCGCCAGCAGCCGGACAGGCGGTAACTATGGCTACACCTTC
>TRBJ2-3|NA|NA|TRBV1
CTSSQAKGTQYF
TGCACCAGCAGCCAAGCGAAGGGTACGCAGTATTTT
>TRBJ2-2|NA|NA|TRBV5-4
CASSLRLGNTGELFF
TGTGCCAGCAGCTTGAGGCTGGGTAATACCGGGGAGCTGTTTTTT
>TRBJ2-7|NA|NA|TRBV5-1
CASSLWRPPDEQYF
TGCGCCAGCAGCTTGTGGCGCCCTCCCGACGAGCAGTACTTC
>TRBJ2-2|NA|NA|TRBV29-1
CSVEWQPGELFF
TGCAGCGTTGAGTGGCAGCCCGGGGAGCTGTTTTTT
>TRBJ2-1|NA|NA|TRBV19
CASSMGGSYNEQFF
TGTGCCAGTAGTATGGGGGGCTCCTACAATGAGCAGTTCTTC
>TRBJ2-1|TRBD2|NA|TRBV13
CASSLKGLGLNEQFF
TGTGCCAGCAGCTTAAAGGGACTAGGGTTGAATGAGCAGTTCTTC
>TRBJ2-2|NA|NA|TRBV7-9
CASSHTQGRPGELFF
TGTGCCAGCAGTCATACACAGGGCCGCCCCGGGGAGCTGTTTTTT
>TRBJ2-7|NA|NA|TRBV4-2
CASSQSGREAGVGEQYF
TGTGCCAGCAGCCAAAGCGGTCGGGAGGCAGGGGTCGGGGAGCAGTACTTC
>TRBJ2-1|NA|NA|TRBV28
CASSNPRVPYNEQFF
TGTGCCAGCAGTAACCCGCGGGTACCATACAATGAGCAGTTCTTC
>TRBJ2-7|NA|NA|TRBV7-2
CASSGGAYEQYF
TGTGCCAGCAGCGGTGGGGCCTACGAGCAGTACTTC
>TRBJ2-1|TRBD1|NA|TRBV5-4
CASRSRTGDNEQFF
TGTGCCAGCAGATCGAGGACAGGGGACAATGAGCAGTTCTTC
>TRBJ2-2|NA|NA|TRBV27
CASRAGAGDTGELFF
TGTGCCAGCAGGGCAGGGGCGGGAGACACCGGGGAGCTGTTTTTT